This T cell receptor beta chain was sequenced for a study of blood T cell repertoires in COVID-19 (dated by TCRdb to the early 2020s). As for the study more broadly: Samples covering the acute and convalescent phases of COVID-19 were provided by collaborators in the United States, Italy and Spain. The material from the prospective study consisted of cDNA or gDNA derived from T cells, B-cell-depleted T cells, or PBMCs. Subjects who had been exposed to COVID-19, were actively infected with it, or had recovered from it provided the deeply sampled blood TCRbeta repertoires that made up the dataset. A freely available public database, intended as a resource for researchers studying the immune response to SARS-CoV-2, is where the repertoires were released. Samples were obtained from the ongoing ImmuneRACE study (first 160 participants) and from 1,000 to 1,500 subjects provided by 6 global collaborators. Nearly every sample came with metadata listing a de-identified subject ID, COVID-19 status, age in years and sex. Where available, HLA class I and class II types were taken from metadata supplied by the sample provider and were not determined by assay-based typing. Points the paper makes about the study in general: How much clinical and demographic metadata was included differed by source and by participant, and the metadata was provided uncurated.

This clone was counted once. The antigen it binds to is not known. It has no much larger one-base neighbor in the sample; base qualities were not kept. TCRbeta CDR3 regions were amplified from genomic DNA using the immunoSEQ Assay, a bias-controlled multiplex PCR. In the paper's pipeline: The number of nucleated cells in each sample was estimated from the amplification of reference gene primers within the assay. To quantify the absolute abundance of each unique TCRbeta CDR3 rearrangement, sequence reads were collapsed and filtered. For each sample, productive Simpson clonality was calculated by taking the square root of Simpson's diversity index across productive rearrangements. TCRdb mirrors the immuneACCESS table, restricted to in-frame sequences. Some clones are absent from its copies; in checked studies, under half trace to an unresolved V gene, and the reason for the others is unknown. From that table come the V and J calls and clone size; the DNA was used to work out D and trimming. The sample includes about 120,000 clones, with around 85% observed a single time. The top ten hold about 8% of the sample.

Another Seattle source contributed samples from volunteer blood donors who had recovered from COVID-19. The collaborating institutions used their own protocols to collect whole blood in K2EDTA tubes. For TCRbeta analysis, collaborators shipped samples as frozen whole blood, isolated PBMCs, or DNA extracted from either of those sample types. This clonotype originated in a man between 65 and 79 years old who had recovered from COVID-19. Sequences were obtained from peripheral blood.

In nucleotides, the sequence is TGCGCCAGCAGCGCCATAGCGGGTGCGGGCAATGAGCAGTTCTTC. It encodes CASSAIAGAGNEQFF. This chain is built from TRBV5-1 and TRBJ2-1, and TRBD2 aligns with 7 junction nucleotides. For this chain, trimming is 4 bases at the V end and 6 bases at the J end, and the number of junction bases without a gene match is 10. Reading the germline V gene gives CDR1 SGHRS and CDR2 YFSETQ. The CDR3 has 15 amino acids, counting the end cysteine and phenylalanine. Only the CDR3 DNA stays, 45 bases, in frame from base 1.